This TCR beta chain originates from a study of cytomegalovirus exposure and HLA in healthy donors. A word on this clone: What it recognizes is unknown.

The PCR used 60 Vbeta and 13 Jbeta primers. Clones were read by immunoSEQ multiplex PCR, and TCRdb kept only the in-frame ones, dropping some. The repertoire has over 110,000 clones, 80% of them found once; the top ten carry roughly 4.7%. V dropped 7 bases and J dropped 5 bases, with 18 bases sitting between them. CDR1 and CDR2 from the germline V gene are SGHTA and FQGNSA. The length of the CDR3 is 14 residues. The study's findings and limits: Cytomegalovirus status, reportedly, was diagnosed with high specificity and sensitivity by the classifier. Cytomegalovirus-associated status was assigned to some 180 TCR beta chains.

Those who donated were healthy bone marrow donors. The chain couples TRBV7-2 to TRBJ2-7; TRBD1 might be the D (5 bases). This TCR came from a man aged 35 to 55 in good health and CMV-seronegative. The sequenced sample was PBMCs. The DNA of the CDR3 is TGTGCCAGCACTCGATTGGGGCCGGGCCACGAGCAGTACTTC. Protein product: CASTRLGPGHEQYF.